In this sample, the clone carrying this T cell receptor (beta chain) turned up a few times. Its matching antigen is unknown. This sample was taken from a study of T cell repertoires in cytomegalovirus infection. Study-wide context: The public TCR beta signatures pointed to both CMV infection and matching HLA type.

Study-level findings and limits: Accumulated public TCR beta family frequency recognized individuals carrying CMV together with the relevant HLA. It was HLA-C-restricted CMV-specific TCR beta clonotypes that dominated the response ex vivo.

TCRdb ran MiXCR on the reads and lists one entry per CDR3 protein. Among approximately 700,000 distinct CDR3 sequences listed, less than 40% were seen once. Germline CDR1 and CDR2: SGHKS and YYEKEE (reference sequence). J gave up 3 bases and V 5 bases, and 8 bases lay outside the gene matches. The CDR3 has 15 residues. Sequenced material: PBMCs. The chain has TRBV5-5 and TRBJ2-1, with 7 positions matching TRBD1. This clonotype was obtained from a human donor in good health (CMV status not recorded). Some clones in this sample may be carry-over from other donors' samples. DNA of the CDR3: TGTGCCAGCAGGCCGACAGGGTTCTACTACAATGAGCAGTTCTTC. Amino acids: CASRPTGFYYNEQFF.